Below, 24 T cell receptor beta chains from the same sample are listed, as sequenced in a study of T-cell reconstitution after alpha-beta-depleted transplantation in children. The authors prepared the TCRbeta library with unique molecular identifiers. TCRdb called the PCR reads again in MiXCR, with one record for every CDR3 protein. The table lists 240,000 or so distinct CDR3 sequences, around 12% of them singletons. This specimen was PBMCs from the stem cell graft donor, taken from the stem cell graft. The receptors here all came from a human donor who donated a stem cell graft to a child with acute lymphoblastic leukemia.

Only a few counts were recorded for this clonotype. The chain employs TRBV5-5 and TRBJ1-5, with D unresolved. The germline CDR1 and CDR2 sequences are SGHKS and YYEKEE (reference sequence). The CDR3 consists of 15 residues. V was trimmed by 0 bases and J by 6 bases, leaving 13 bases between them. CDR3 amino acids: CASSLVPTLGQPQHF. CDR3 in DNA: TGTGCCAGCAGCTTGGTGCCTACCCTGGGTCAGCCCCAGCATTTT.

Only a few counts were recorded for this clonotype. This rearrangement joins TRBV30 to TRBJ2-5; D might be TRBD2 (6 bases). CDR1 is GTSNPN and CDR2 is SVGIG in the germline V gene (reference sequence). Trimming left V 3 bases short and J 1 base short, with 9 bases between. This CDR3 region has 13 residues. The DNA of the CDR3 is TGTGCCTGGAGAAGGGACTTCCAAGAGACCCAGTACTTC. This codes for CAWRRDFQETQYF.

Many counts were recorded for this clonotype. The chain links TRBV19 to TRBJ1-3; D call uncertain. V lost 2 bases and J lost 2, with 16 bases in between. The CDR3 has 17 amino acids. The germline V gene encodes CDR1 LNHDA and CDR2 SQIVND (reference sequence). The CDR3 reads CASSISGMAFPGNTIYF. The CDR3 coding sequence is TGTGCCAGTAGTATAAGCGGAATGGCCTTTCCTGGAAACACCATATATTTT.

This clonotype has ten or more counts. The rearrangement uses TRBV6-5 and TRBJ1-1, with D possibly being TRBD1 (5 bases). The CDR3 is 13 residues long. The germline V gene encodes CDR1 MNHEY and CDR2 SVGAGI. Trimming left V 6 bases short and J 1 base short, with 9 bases between. The chain's CDR3 is CASSRATNTEAFF. The CDR3 DNA reads as TGTGCCAGCAGCAGGGCCACGAACACTGAAGCTTTCTTT.

This clonotype was seen only a few times. The rearrangement uses TRBV9 and TRBJ1-4; maybe TRBD1 (5 bases). Trimming took 0 bases from V and 2 from J, leaving 11 bases between them. Per germline, CDR1 SGDLS and CDR2 YYNGEE. This CDR3 is 16 amino acids long. CDR3 protein: CASSVATGATNEKLFF. The CDR3 nucleotides are TGTGCCAGCAGCGTAGCCACAGGAGCCACTAATGAAAAACTGTTTTTT.

Ten or more counts support this clonotype. The rearrangement links TRBV20-1 to TRBJ2-2, with TRBD2 matching 13 bases. J was trimmed by 0 bases and V by 3 bases; bases with no gene match: 1. Germline V lookup: CDR1 DFQATT, CDR2 SNEGSKA (reference sequence). The CDR3 extends over 16 amino acids. The CDR3 loop is CSARGLAGSNTGELFF. In nucleotides, the CDR3 is TGCAGTGCTAGGGGACTAGCGGGGTCGAACACCGGGGAGCTGTTTTTT.

This clonotype was detected many times. J is TRBJ1-2 and V is TRBV20-1; possibly TRBD1 for D (6 bases). CDR3 length equals 14 residues. Looked up from germline, CDR1 is DFQATT and CDR2 is SNEGSKA (reference sequence). V was pared by 1 base and J by 4 bases, with 13 bases between. The CDR3 here is CSARAAGVGYGYTF. The CDR3 DNA is TGCAGTGCTAGAGCAGCAGGGGTAGGCTATGGCTACACCTTC.

This clonotype was counted many times. This chain links TRBV27 with TRBJ2-5, with D perhaps TRBD1 (6 bases). V was pared by 3 bases and J by 2 bases, with 16 bases between. Germline V gives CDR1 MNHEY, CDR2 SMNVEV (reference sequence). This CDR3 is built from 16 residues. CDR3 protein: CASSFRQAGDQETQYF. CDR3 sequence (DNA): TGTGCCAGCAGTTTTCGACAGGCCGGAGATCAAGAGACCCAGTACTTC.

There are many counts of this clonotype. The V and J genes are TRBV12-3 or TRBV12-4 and TRBJ2-7; TRBD1 might be the D (5 bases). V was clipped by 8 bases and J by 0 bases, with 11 bases between them. The CDR3 length is 13 residues. DNA of the CDR3: TGTGCCAGCGGCACAGACAGCTCCTACGAGCAGTACTTC. Translating gives CASGTDSSYEQYF.

The table lists this clonotype with many counts. V gene TRBV7-2 combines with J gene TRBJ2-1; D gene unclear. With 5 bases removed from V and 10 bases from J, the gap between germline ends came to 12 bases. CDR1 is SGHTA, CDR2 FQGNSA, per germline. This CDR3 is built from 12 residues. The CDR3 spells CASSPSGGEQFF. DNA of the CDR3: TGTGCCAGCAGCCCCTCTGGCGGAGAGCAGTTCTTC.

This clonotype was detected many times. This sequence joins TRBV25-1 and TRBJ1-2; unclear D gene. Trimming shortened V by 4 bases and J by 5 bases, and 8 bases separated the two germline ends. This CDR3 region has 12 residues. The V gene's germline CDR1 is MGHDK and CDR2 SYGVNS. In DNA form, the CDR3 reads TGTGCCAGCAGTGGGGCGGGGTATGGCTACACCTTC. Amino acids: CASSGAGYGYTF.

This clonotype was seen many times. This sequence joins TRBV7-9 and TRBJ2-1; tentative D call: TRBD2 (5 bases). Germline V gives CDR1 SEHNR, CDR2 FQNEAQ (reference sequence). V was cut by 2 bases and J by 4 bases, with 15 bases left in between. There are 16 residues in the CDR3. The CDR3 is CASSLLALKDYNEQFF. The CDR3 bases are TGTGCCAGCAGCTTACTAGCTTTGAAAGATTACAATGAGCAGTTCTTC.

This clonotype was counted ten times or more. The chain combines TRBV6-2 or TRBV6-3 with TRBJ1-5; 10 nucleotides align to TRBD1. The V gene's germline CDR1 is MNHEY and CDR2 SVGEGT. The CDR3 runs 18 residues. Trimming at V came to 7 bases and at J to 2 bases, leaving 14 bases not matched to a gene. CDR3 residues: CASTRPGQGLGGNQPQHF. The DNA for the CDR3 is TGTGCCAGCACCAGACCGGGACAGGGGCTGGGAGGCAATCAGCCCCAGCATTTT.

Written as DNA, the CDR3 is TGTGCCACCAGTGAAGGGGGACTCTCAAGCAACGAGCAGTACTTC. Protein product: CATSEGGLSSNEQYF. The chain links TRBV24-1 to TRBJ2-7; tentatively, D is TRBD1 or TRBD2 (6 bases each). Germline loops: CDR1 KGHDR, CDR2 SFDVKD. Trimming shortened V by 4 bases and J by 5 bases, and 17 bases separated the two germline ends. This CDR3 comprises 15 residues.

The chain employs TRBV3-1 and TRBJ1-2, with 9 positions matching TRBD1. The CDR3 covers 17 residues. CDR1 and CDR2 (germline): LGHDT, YNNKEL (reference sequence). V was pared by 10 bases and J by 2 bases, with 17 bases of the junction left unmatched. For the CDR3, the DNA is TGTGCCACCTCCCAAGGGCTCCCGGGACAGGGAAACTATGGCTACACCTTC. Encoded protein: CATSQGLPGQGNYGYTF.

This clonotype was detected ten times or more. The chain combines TRBV3-1 with TRBJ2-2; tentative D call: TRBD1 (6 bases). Germline CDR1 is LGHDT and CDR2 is YNNKEL (reference sequence). This CDR3 is built from 16 residues. V was cut by 4 bases and J by 1 base, with 13 bases left in between. CDR3 loop: CASSLLSTGNTGELFF. The CDR3 DNA is TGTGCCAGCAGCCTACTCTCGACAGGGAACACCGGGGAGCTGTTTTTT.

This clonotype was observed a single time. The gene calls are TRBV12-3 or TRBV12-4 and TRBJ1-4, with 7 bases aligning to TRBD1. The CDR3 covers 19 residues. V lost 3 bases, J lost 3 bases, and 16 bases stayed unmatched. The CDR3 loop reads CASSFLRDSRKYPNEKLFF. The CDR3 coding sequence is TGTGCCAGCAGTTTTCTTCGGGACAGTCGGAAGTATCCTAATGAAAAACTGTTTTTT.

The table lists this clonotype with many counts. V and J are TRBV4-3 and TRBJ1-5; D is perhaps TRBD1 (5 bases). The CDR3 is made up of 13 amino acids. Looked up from germline, CDR1 is LGHNA and CDR2 is YSLEER. V lost 4 bases and J 4 bases, leaving 8 bases between the germline ends. The CDR3 DNA sequence: TGCGCCAGCAGCCCAGGGAAAAATCAGCCCCAGCATTTT. Translation gives CASSPGKNQPQHF.

Ten or more counts support this clonotype. The J gene is TRBJ1-1, the V gene TRBV5-1; D is unclear. Germline V gene data show CDR1 as SGHRS and CDR2 as YFSETQ. The CDR3 has 13 residues. V was pared by 1 base and J by 3 bases, with 7 bases between. The CDR3 loop is CASSLMADTEAFF. The CDR3 nucleotides are TGCGCCAGCAGCTTGATGGCTGACACTGAAGCTTTCTTT.

This clonotype was picked up many times. The chain combines TRBV20-1 with TRBJ2-4, with 7 nucleotides matching TRBD1. Germline lookup yields CDR1 DFQATT and CDR2 SNEGSKA (reference sequence). Losses at the gene ends were 5 bases for V and 1 base for J; bases not matched to a gene: 8. This CDR3 has 15 amino acids. In DNA, the CDR3 is TGCAGTGCTCGTGGACAGGTTAGGGCCAAAAACATTCAGTACTTC. Encoded protein: CSARGQVRAKNIQYF.

This clonotype came up many times. The genes are TRBV29-1 and TRBJ1-1; weak D call: TRBD1 (6 bases). The CDR3 contains 13 residues. Between the trimmed V and J ends, which lost 3 bases and 10 bases, there was a span of 18 bases. Germline CDR1 and CDR2: SQVTM and ANQGSEA. The CDR3 DNA reads as TGCAGCGTTGAGGGGGCCTCCCGGGAGCGAGCTTTCTTT. As protein: CSVEGASRERAFF.

This clonotype has a count of ten or more. In DNA form, the CDR3 reads TGTGCCAGCAGTGAATTAACTTCTTCTGGAAACACCATATATTTT. Translation: CASSELTSSGNTIYF. This rearrangement joins TRBV25-1 to TRBJ1-3, with D hard to call. Germline V gives CDR1 MGHDK, CDR2 SYGVNS. The V end lost 1 base, the J end lost 1 base, and 8 bases lay between the germline ends. This CDR3 contains 15 residues.

This clonotype occurred many times. The V and J genes are TRBV6-4 and TRBJ1-1; TRBD1 aligns across 7 bases. There are 13 residues in the CDR3. J lost 5 bases, V lost 3 bases, and 3 bases had no gene match. Germline values: CDR1 MRHNA, CDR2 SNTAGT. CDR3 coding DNA: TGTGCCAGCAGTGAAGACAGGGCAACTGAAGCTTTCTTT. This sequence encodes CASSEDRATEAFF.

The table lists this clonotype with many counts. This chain links TRBV6-2 or TRBV6-3 with TRBJ1-2; D remains ambiguous. CDR1 is MNHEY and CDR2 is SVGEGT in the germline V gene. The CDR3 spans 12 residues. The V and J ends lost 0 bases and 8 bases respectively, with 7 bases between them. This CDR3 is CASSYSSGGYTF. As DNA, the CDR3 is TGTGCCAGCAGTTACTCGAGTGGGGGCTACACCTTC.